This T cell receptor beta chain stems from a study of T cells in Graves' hyperthyroidism and ophthalmopathy. Study observations and caveats: By a 13 V-J model, ophthalmopathy was set apart from stable hyperthyroidism.

This clonotype showed up many times. Its target is not known. Using RNA transcripts as the source, TCR beta CDR3 regions were amplified. An initial round of RT-PCR targeting the TCR CDR3 relied on the HTBI primer set. TCRdb analysed the multiplex PCR reads with MiXCR anew, one entry per CDR3 protein. This table holds 300,000 or so distinct CDR3 sequences, 15% to 20% found once. V lost 0 bases to trimming and J lost 3 bases; unmatched junction nucleotides: 7. Germline V lookup: CDR1 KGHSH, CDR2 LQKENI. This CDR3 region has 16 residues. This receptor was taken from a woman aged 55-70 years with Graves' ophthalmopathy. The sample taken for sequencing was blood. The chain recombines TRBV18 with TRBJ2-7; TRBD2 aligns across 8 bases. This chain's CDR3 is CASSPPGAGAHYEQYF. CDR3 coding DNA: TGTGCCAGCTCACCACCAGGAGCGGGGGCACACTACGAGCAGTACTTC.